The rows below give T cell receptor beta chains drawn from one sample of a study of T-cell reconstitution after alpha-beta-depleted transplantation in children. MiXCR was run by TCRdb on the PCR reads, yielding one entry per CDR3 protein. Of about 360,000 distinct CDR3 sequences detected, about an eighth appear once; the ten largest clones hold about 4%. The sample consisted of PBMCs, taken from the stem cell graft. The receptor source for this set is a human donor who donated a stem cell graft to a child with Fanconi anemia. Both conserved end residues are part of each CDR3. Each record gives: V gene, clone size, J gene, CDR3 protein. Size is stated for part of the rows, as once, few or many counts, or as a class when the clone is expanded.

TRBV9,few,TRBJ2-7,CASSLSDRPLEQYF
TRBV6-1,few,TRBJ1-1,CASSRGREGEAFF
TRBV7-6,few,TRBJ2-1,CASSSGGGLSSYNEQFF
TRBV25-1,few,TRBJ1-1,CASSEGGGTEAFF
TRBV7-9,many,TRBJ2-1,CASSKGDSSYNEQFF
TRBV20-1,many,TRBJ2-3,CSARSGTDTQYF
TRBV15,many,TRBJ2-3,CATSRLAGGTDTQYF
TRBV3-1,.,TRBJ2-1,CASSQVDGHYNEQFF
TRBV9,few,TRBJ2-5,CASSVGLAGGNIQETQYF
TRBV7-6,few,TRBJ2-1,CASSLFFGTVSYNEQFF
TRBV5-1,few,TRBJ2-2,CASRQGNTGELFF
TRBV18,many,TRBJ1-1,CASSPTGSNTEAFF
TRBV20-1,few,TRBJ1-6,CSAFPPGRMNSPLHF
TRBV9,.,TRBJ2-1,CASSVEARLRGDNEQFF
TRBV6-5,.,TRBJ2-7,CASSYQGTYEQYF
TRBV20-1,.,TRBJ2-5,CSASDGEETQYF
TRBV4-2,.,TRBJ2-2,CASSQQTNTGELFF
TRBV7-2,.,TRBJ2-5,CASAGGGAEETQYF
TRBV21-1,.,TRBJ1-2,CASSPGPFDGYTF
TRBV28,.,TRBJ2-4,CASRLHRVAIQYF
TRBV11-2,few,TRBJ1-4,CASSLGLINEKLFF
TRBV24-1,many,TRBJ2-1,CATSDPTGGGGNEQFF
TRBV7-2,few,TRBJ1-5,CASSPKKGSNQPQHF
TRBV5-1,.,TRBJ2-5,CASTPALEGETQYF
TRBV14,.,TRBJ1-6,CASSQELGGHSPLHF
TRBV19,.,TRBJ1-2,CASSAPQQGGHGYTF
TRBV7-6,many,TRBJ1-4,CASSLGTGNEKLFF
TRBV29-1,few,TRBJ1-2,CSVPEWTETLYGYTF
TRBV3-1,.,TRBJ2-2,CASSLQGKYTGELFF
TRBV5-1,few,TRBJ2-2,CASTARGEPNTGELFF
TRBV27,.,TRBJ1-5,CASSPTGFNQPQHF
TRBV29-1,few,TRBJ1-1,CSASSRDGLEAFF
TRBV6-2/TRBV6-3,.,TRBJ1-6,CASSYGTDAPLHF
TRBV4-3,.,TRBJ2-1,CVSSQLSLDNEQFF
TRBV7-2,many,TRBJ1-1,CASSLIQTEAFF
TRBV6-4,.,TRBJ2-1,CASSREGGLNNEQFF
TRBV7-2,.,TRBJ1-1,CASSLAAAMNTEAFF
TRBV5-6,.,TRBJ1-4,CASSSDRVHEKLFF
TRBV7-6,.,TRBJ2-7,CASSPYEQYF
TRBV4-2,many,TRBJ2-1,CASSQVRGREQFF
TRBV4-2,few,TRBJ1-5,CASSQDSSRSNQPQHF
TRBV20-1,many,TRBJ1-5,CSARGPNQPQHF
TRBV4-2,few,TRBJ1-4,CASSQDSTGTEKLFF
TRBV12-3/TRBV12-4,.,TRBJ1-5,CASSLQGSGNQPQHF
TRBV5-1,.,TRBJ2-5,CASNSGGGETQYF
TRBV12-3/TRBV12-4,.,TRBJ1-5,CASSRAPGGNQPQHF
TRBV6-5,few,TRBJ1-2,CASSYQSRDLSNYGYTF
TRBV29-1,many,TRBJ2-5,CSVEDGNGYQETQYF
TRBV10-3,many,TRBJ2-1,CAISVASGGYNEQFF
TRBV10-3,few,TRBJ1-2,CAISELSGVRDGYTF
TRBV7-2,.,TRBJ2-3,CASSSGQLYTDTQYF
TRBV29-1,many,TRBJ1-1,CSVGEGNTEAFF
TRBV29-1,many,TRBJ2-3,CSVGTGENTQYF
TRBV29-1,few,TRBJ2-3,CSVPKGTGSYTDTQYF
TRBV29-1,.,TRBJ1-4,CSVTARTGNQKLFF
TRBV5-1,many,TRBJ2-7,CASRDGPYEQYF
TRBV20-1,few,TRBJ2-2,CSARGWGLGFTGELFF